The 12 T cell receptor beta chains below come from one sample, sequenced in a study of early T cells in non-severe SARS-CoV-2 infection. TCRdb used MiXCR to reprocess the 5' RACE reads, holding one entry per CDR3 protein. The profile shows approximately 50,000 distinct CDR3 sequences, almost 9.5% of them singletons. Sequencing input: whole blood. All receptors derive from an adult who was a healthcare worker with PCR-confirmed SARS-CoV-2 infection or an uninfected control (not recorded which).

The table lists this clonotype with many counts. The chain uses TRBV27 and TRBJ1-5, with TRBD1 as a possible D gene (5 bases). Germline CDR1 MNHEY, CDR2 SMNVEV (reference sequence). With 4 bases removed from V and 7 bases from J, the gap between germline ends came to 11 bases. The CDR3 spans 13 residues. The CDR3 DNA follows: TGTGCCAGCAGTTCCCAGGGCTTACAGCCCCAGCATTTT. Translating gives CASSSQGLQPQHF.

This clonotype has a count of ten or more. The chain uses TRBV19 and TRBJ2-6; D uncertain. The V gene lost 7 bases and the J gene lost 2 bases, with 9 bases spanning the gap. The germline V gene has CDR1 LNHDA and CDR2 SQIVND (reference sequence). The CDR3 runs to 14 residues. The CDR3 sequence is CASTTRAGANVLTF. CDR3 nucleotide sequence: TGTGCCAGTACTACACGGGCTGGGGCCAACGTCCTGACTTTC.

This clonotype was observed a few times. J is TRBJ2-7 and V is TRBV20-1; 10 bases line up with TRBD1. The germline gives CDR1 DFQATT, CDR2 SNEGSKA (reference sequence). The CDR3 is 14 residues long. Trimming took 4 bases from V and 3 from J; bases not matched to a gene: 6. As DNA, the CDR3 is TGCAGTGCTAAGACGGACAGGGGGAACTACGAGCAGTACTTC. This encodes CSAKTDRGNYEQYF.

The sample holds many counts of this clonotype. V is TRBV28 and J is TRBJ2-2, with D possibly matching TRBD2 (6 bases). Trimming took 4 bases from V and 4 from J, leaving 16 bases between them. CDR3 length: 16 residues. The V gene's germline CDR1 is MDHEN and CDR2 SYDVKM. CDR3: CASSSGAGKGTGELFF. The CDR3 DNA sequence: TGTGCCAGCAGTTCTGGTGCGGGAAAGGGCACCGGGGAGCTGTTTTTT.

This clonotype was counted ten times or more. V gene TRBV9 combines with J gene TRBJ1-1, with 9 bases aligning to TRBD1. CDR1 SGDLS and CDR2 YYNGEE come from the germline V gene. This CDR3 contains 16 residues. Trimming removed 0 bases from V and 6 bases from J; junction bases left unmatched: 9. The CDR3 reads CASSVGVGQGLSEAFF. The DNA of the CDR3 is TGTGCCAGCAGCGTAGGGGTGGGACAGGGTCTCTCTGAAGCTTTCTTT.

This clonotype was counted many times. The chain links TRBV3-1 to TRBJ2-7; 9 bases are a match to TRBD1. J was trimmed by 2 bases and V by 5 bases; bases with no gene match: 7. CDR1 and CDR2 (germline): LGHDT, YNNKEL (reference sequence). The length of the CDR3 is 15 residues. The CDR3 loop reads CASSKAGQGPYEQYF. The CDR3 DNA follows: TGTGCCAGCAGCAAAGCGGGACAGGGCCCCTACGAGCAGTACTTC.

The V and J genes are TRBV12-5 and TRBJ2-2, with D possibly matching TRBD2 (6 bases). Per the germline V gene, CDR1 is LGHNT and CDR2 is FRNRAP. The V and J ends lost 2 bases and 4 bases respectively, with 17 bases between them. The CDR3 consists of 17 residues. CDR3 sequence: CASGLPRGQGGTGELFF. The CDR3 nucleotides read TGTGCTAGTGGTTTGCCCCGTGGGCAGGGAGGCACCGGGGAGCTGTTTTTT.

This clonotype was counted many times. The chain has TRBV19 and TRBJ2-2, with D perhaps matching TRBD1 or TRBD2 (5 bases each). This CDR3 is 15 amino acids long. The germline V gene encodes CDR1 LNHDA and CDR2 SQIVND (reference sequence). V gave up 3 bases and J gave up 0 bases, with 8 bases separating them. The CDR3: CASSIWGTNTGELFF. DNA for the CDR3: TGTGCCAGTAGTATCTGGGGGACGAACACCGGGGAGCTGTTTTTT.

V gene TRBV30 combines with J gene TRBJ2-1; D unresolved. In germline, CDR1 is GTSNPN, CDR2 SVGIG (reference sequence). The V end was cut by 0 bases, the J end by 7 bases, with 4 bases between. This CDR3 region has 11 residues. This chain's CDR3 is CAWSVFNEQFF. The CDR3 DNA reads TGTGCCTGGAGTGTATTTAATGAGCAGTTCTTC.

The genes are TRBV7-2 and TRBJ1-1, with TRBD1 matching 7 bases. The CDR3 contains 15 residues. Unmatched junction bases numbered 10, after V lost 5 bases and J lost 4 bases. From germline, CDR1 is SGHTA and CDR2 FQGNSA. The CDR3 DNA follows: TGTGCCAGCAGCCCGCTAGGGGGCCGGTTCACTGAAGCTTTCTTT. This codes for CASSPLGGRFTEAFF. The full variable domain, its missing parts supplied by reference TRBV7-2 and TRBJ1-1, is GAGVSQSPSNKVTEKGKDVELRCDPISGHTALYWYRQSLGQGLEFLIYFQGNSAPDKSGLPSDRFSAERTGGSVSTLTIQRTQQEDSAVYLCASSPLGGRFTEAFFGQGTRLTVV.

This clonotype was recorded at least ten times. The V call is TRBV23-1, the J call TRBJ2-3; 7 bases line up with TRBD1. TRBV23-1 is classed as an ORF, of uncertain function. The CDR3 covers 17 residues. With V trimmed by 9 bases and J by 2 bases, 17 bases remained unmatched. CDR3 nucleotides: TGCGCCAGGCCCTCGGTTGAGACAGGGCTATCCACAGATACGCAGTATTTT. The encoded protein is CARPSVETGLSTDTQYF.

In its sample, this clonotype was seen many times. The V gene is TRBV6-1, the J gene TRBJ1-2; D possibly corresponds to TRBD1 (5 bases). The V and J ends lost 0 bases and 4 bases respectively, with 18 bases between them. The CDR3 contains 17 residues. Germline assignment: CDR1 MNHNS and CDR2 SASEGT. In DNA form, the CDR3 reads TGTGCCAGCAGTGAAGCGGGCCAGGGTATCGTTGTCTATGGCTACACCTTC. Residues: CASSEAGQGIVVYGYTF.